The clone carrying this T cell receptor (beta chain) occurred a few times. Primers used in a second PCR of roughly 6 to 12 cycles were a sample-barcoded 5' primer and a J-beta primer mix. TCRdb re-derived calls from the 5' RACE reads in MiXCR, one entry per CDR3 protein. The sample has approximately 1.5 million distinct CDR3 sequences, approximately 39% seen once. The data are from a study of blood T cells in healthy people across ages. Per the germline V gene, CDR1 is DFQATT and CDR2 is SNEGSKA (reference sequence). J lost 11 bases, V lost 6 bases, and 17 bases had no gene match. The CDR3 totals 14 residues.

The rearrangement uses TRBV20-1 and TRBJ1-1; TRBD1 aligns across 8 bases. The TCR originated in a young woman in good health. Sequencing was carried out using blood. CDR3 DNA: TGCAGTGCCCTCGGGACAGGTCCGCTTTTTCGGGCTTTCTTT. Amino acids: CSALGTGPLFRAFF.